This entry concerns a single TCR beta chain. This specimen comes from a study of blood T cell repertoires in COVID-19. Across the whole study: Samples of COVID-19 (acute and convalescent) were obtained from the United States, Italy and Spain.

Sequencing was performed with immunoSEQ multiplex PCR; in TCRdb, only in-frame clones are kept and a portion is missing. The repertoire holds about 59,000 clones, about 83% seen once, with around 3.4% in the top ten. Sequencing used peripheral blood. This clonotype originated in a woman over 75 with acute or convalescent COVID-19.

As DNA, the CDR3 is TGTGCCAGTAGTATAGGGGGGCAGCGATCTGTCTACAATGAGCAGTTCTTC. Amino acids: CASSIGGQRSVYNEQFF. The genes are TRBV19 and TRBJ2-1, with D possibly being TRBD1 (6 bases). This CDR3 contains 17 residues. Looked up from germline, CDR1 is LNHDA and CDR2 is SQIVND (reference sequence). V dropped 1 base and J dropped 3 bases, with 16 bases sitting between them.